This T cell receptor (beta chain) was profiled in a study of cytomegalovirus exposure and HLA in healthy donors. Points from the study as a whole: Later analysis identified a missense DCLRE1C variant that was linked to TCR beta V- and J-gene trimming.

The PCR made use of 60 Vbeta and 13 Jbeta primers. Measured with immunoSEQ multiplex PCR; TCRdb has only the in-frame clones, and not every one. The data contain 100,000 to 150,000 clones, 70% to 80% of them singletons. Germline CDR1 reads SNHLY; CDR2 reads FYNNEI. This CDR3 contains 12 residues. The V gene lost 6 bases and the J gene lost 5 bases, with 11 bases spanning the gap. Concerning this clone itself: The antigen is unknown.

Specimen: PBMCs. The chain joins TRBV2 to TRBJ2-7; D might be TRBD1 (5 bases). The receptor comes from a man aged 40-49 years in good health and CMV-seropositive. The CDR3 coding sequence is TGTGCCAGCAGGACCGACAGCGACGAGCAGTACTTC. Translated: CASRTDSDEQYF. The whole variable domain, remainder taken from reference TRBV2 and TRBJ2-7, is EPEVTQTPSHQVTQMGQEVILRCVPISNHLYFYWYRQILGQKVEFLVSFYNNEISEKSEIFDDQFSVERPDGSNFTLKIRSTKLEDSAMYFCASRTDSDEQYFGPGTRLTVT.